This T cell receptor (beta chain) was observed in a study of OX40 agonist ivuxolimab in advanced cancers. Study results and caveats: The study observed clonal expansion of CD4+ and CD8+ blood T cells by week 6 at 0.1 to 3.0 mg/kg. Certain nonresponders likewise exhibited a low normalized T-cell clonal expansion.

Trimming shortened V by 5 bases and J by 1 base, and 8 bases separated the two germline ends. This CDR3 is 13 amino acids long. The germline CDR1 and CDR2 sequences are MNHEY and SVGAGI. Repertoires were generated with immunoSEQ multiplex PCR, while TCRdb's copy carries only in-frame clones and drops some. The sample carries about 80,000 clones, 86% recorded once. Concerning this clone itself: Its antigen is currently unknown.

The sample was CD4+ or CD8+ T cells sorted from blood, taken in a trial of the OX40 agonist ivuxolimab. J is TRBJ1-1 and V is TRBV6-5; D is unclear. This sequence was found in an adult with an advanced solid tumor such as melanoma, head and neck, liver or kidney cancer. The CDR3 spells CASSTSQNTEAFF. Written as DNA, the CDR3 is TGTGCCAGCAGTACATCTCAGAACACTGAAGCTTTCTTT.